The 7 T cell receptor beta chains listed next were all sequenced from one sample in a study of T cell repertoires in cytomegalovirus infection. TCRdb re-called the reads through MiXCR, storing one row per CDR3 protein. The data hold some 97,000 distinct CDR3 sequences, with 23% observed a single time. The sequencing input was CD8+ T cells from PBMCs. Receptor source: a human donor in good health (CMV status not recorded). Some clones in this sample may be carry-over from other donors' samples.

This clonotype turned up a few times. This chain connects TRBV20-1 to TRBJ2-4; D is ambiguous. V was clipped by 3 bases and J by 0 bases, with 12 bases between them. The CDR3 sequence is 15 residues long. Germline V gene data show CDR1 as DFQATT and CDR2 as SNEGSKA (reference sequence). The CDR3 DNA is TGCAGTGCTAGGTCCTATGATCTAGCCAAAAACATTCAGTACTTC. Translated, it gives CSARSYDLAKNIQYF.

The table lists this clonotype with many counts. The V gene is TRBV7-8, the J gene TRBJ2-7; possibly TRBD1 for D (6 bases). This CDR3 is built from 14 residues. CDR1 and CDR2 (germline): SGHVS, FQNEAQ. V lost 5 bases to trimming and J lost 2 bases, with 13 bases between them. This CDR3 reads CASSVGTRTYEQYF. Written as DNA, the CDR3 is TGTGCCAGCAGCGTCGGGACAAGAACCTACGAGCAGTACTTC.

CDR3 in DNA: TGCAGCGTTGAAGGATGGGCGGGAGGCTCGAATGAGCAGTTCTTC. Translating gives CSVEGWAGGSNEQFF. The chain combines TRBV29-1 with TRBJ2-1; 8 positions match TRBD2. This CDR3 contains 15 residues. Germline trimming cut 1 base from V and 7 bases from J; bases unmatched to any gene: 9. Germline assignment: CDR1 SQVTM and CDR2 ANQGSEA.

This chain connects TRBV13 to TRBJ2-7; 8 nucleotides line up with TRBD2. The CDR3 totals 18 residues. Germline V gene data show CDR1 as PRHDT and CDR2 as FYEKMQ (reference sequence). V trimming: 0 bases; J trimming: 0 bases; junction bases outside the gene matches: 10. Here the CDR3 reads CASSLGLMGLVSSYEQYF. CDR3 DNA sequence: TGTGCCAGCAGCTTAGGCCTAATGGGACTAGTTAGCTCCTACGAGCAGTACTTC.

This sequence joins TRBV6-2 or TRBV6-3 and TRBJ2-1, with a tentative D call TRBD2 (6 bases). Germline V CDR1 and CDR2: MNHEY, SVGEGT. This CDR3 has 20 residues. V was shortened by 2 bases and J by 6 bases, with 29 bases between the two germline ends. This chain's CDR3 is CASSYLRFGGMGHLANEQFF. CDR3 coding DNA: TGTGCCAGCAGTTACCTCCGCTTCGGCGGGATGGGTCATCTGGCCAATGAGCAGTTCTTC.

The CDR3 DNA reads TGTGCCAGCAGTTACACACAGGGACAGGGGGTAGGCACCGGGGAGCTGTTTTTT. Translated: CASSYTQGQGVGTGELFF. J is TRBJ2-2 and V is TRBV6-2 or TRBV6-3, with 11 bases identical to TRBD1. Germline V lookup: CDR1 MNHEY, CDR2 SVGEGT. The CDR3 is made up of 18 amino acids. Unmatched junction bases numbered 9, after V lost 2 bases and J lost 4 bases.

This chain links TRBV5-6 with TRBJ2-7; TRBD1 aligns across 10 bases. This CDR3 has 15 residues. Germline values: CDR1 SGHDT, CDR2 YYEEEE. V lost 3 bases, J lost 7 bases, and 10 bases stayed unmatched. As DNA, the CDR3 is TGTGCCAGCAGCTCACACGGGACAGGGGTGCGGGAGCAGTACTTC. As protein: CASSSHGTGVREQYF.